The sequence of this TCR beta chain was determined in a study of blood T cell repertoires in COVID-19 (dated by TCRdb to the early 2020s). About the study as a whole: The collaborator samples originated in the United States, Italy and Spain and spanned the acute and convalescent phases of COVID-19. Sample metadata almost always included a de-identified subject ID, COVID-19 status, age in years and sex. Where available, HLA class I and class II types were obtained from metadata supplied by the sample provider rather than from assay-based typing. The material from the prospective study consisted of cDNA or gDNA derived from T cells, B-cell-depleted T cells, or PBMCs. Samples came from the ongoing ImmuneRACE study (first 160 participants) plus 1,254 subjects from 6 global collaborators. Subjects who had been exposed to COVID-19, were actively infected with it, or had recovered from it provided the deeply sampled blood TCRbeta repertoires that made up the dataset. The repertoires were made available in a free public database intended to serve as a resource for research on the immune response to SARS-CoV-2.

Notes on this clone: Its antigen has not been determined. No per-base quality is available; no much larger clone lies one base away.

Study-level results and caveats: The quantity of clinical and demographic metadata differed by source and by participant and was supplied without curation.

The immunoSEQ Assay, a bias-controlled multiplex PCR, was used to amplify TCRbeta CDR3 regions from genomic DNA. The authors' analysis ran thus. The number of nucleated cells in each sample was estimated from the amplification of reference gene primers within the assay. Sequence reads were collapsed and filtered to measure the absolute abundance of every unique TCRbeta CDR3 rearrangement. For each sample, productive Simpson clonality was calculated by taking the square root of Simpson's diversity index across productive rearrangements. Sourced from immuneACCESS, this table was stored by TCRdb with only in-frame sequences that have V and J called. A share of the clones is absent; for the studies checked, an unresolved V gene accounts for under half, and the remainder has no known explanation. The V and J calls and the clone size are those of that table, but D and trimming were determined from the DNA. The sample table shows 100,000 or so clones, and around 92% are seen once. Together, the top ten hold 5.7% of the sample.

CDR1 and CDR2, per the germline V gene (reference sequence), are LNHDA and SQIVND. The CDR3 contains 15 residues, cysteine and phenylalanine counted. The entry retains the CDR3 DNA only, 45 bases that are in frame from base 1. Germline trimming amounts to 6 bases on V and 0 bases on J, with 6 as the count of junction bases outside the gene matches. The collaborating institutions used their own protocols to collect whole blood in K2EDTA tubes. For TCRbeta analysis, collaborators shipped samples in one of three forms: frozen whole blood, isolated PBMCs, or DNA extracted from either of those sample types.

The specimen sequenced was peripheral blood. Recombination connected TRBV19 to TRBJ1-1; TRBD1 matches 8 bases in the middle. The TCR comes from a middle-aged man with active COVID-19. The sequenced DNA: TGTGCCAGTAGGCAACGGACAGGGTTGAACACTGAAGCTTTCTTT. This translates into CASRQRTGLNTEAFF.